Following are 5 T cell receptor beta chains from one sample sequenced in a study of neurological immune-mediated disorders. Regarding time point: technical triplicate 2. One entry per CDR3 protein results from TCRdb running MiXCR on the 5' RACE reads. The sample records under 70,000 distinct CDR3 sequences, 24% being singletons. Sequencing input: PBMCs. The receptors here all came from a man aged 55 to 69 with HTLV-1-associated myelopathy (HAM/TSP).

This clonotype was seen only a few times. V gene TRBV5-1 combines with J gene TRBJ2-3; 7 positions match TRBD2. There are 18 residues in the CDR3. The J segment lost 0 bases and the V segment lost 4 bases, leaving 14 bases of the junction unmatched. The germline V gene has CDR1 SGHRS and CDR2 YFSETQ. CDR3 amino acids: CASSQAARGTPSTDTQYF. The DNA for the CDR3 is TGCGCCAGCAGCCAAGCGGCGCGGGGGACTCCCAGCACAGATACGCAGTATTTT. The whole variable domain, remainder taken from reference TRBV5-1 and TRBJ2-3, is KAGVTQTPRYLIKTRGQQVTLSCSPISGHRSVSWYQQTPGQGLQFLFEYFSETQRNKGNFPGRFSGRQFSNSRSEMNVSTLELGDSALYLCASSQAARGTPSTDTQYFGPGTRLTVL.

This clonotype was observed many times. The chain employs TRBV7-2 and TRBJ2-3; 8 bases map to TRBD2. Germline V gene lookup returns CDR1 SGHTA and CDR2 FQGNSA. The length of the CDR3 is 15 residues. After removal of 5 bases from V and 6 bases from J, the junction contained 10 bases not matched to a gene. The CDR3 loop is CASSVAGGSTDTQYF. The CDR3 DNA follows: TGTGCCAGCAGCGTCGCGGGGGGCAGTACGGATACGCAGTATTTT.

In its sample, this clonotype was seen many times. The J gene is TRBJ1-1, the V gene TRBV20-1; D possibly corresponds to TRBD1 (5 bases). The CDR3 is made up of 12 amino acids. Trimming shortened V by 3 bases and J by 1 base, and 6 bases separated the two germline ends. The germline CDR1 and CDR2 sequences are DFQATT and SNEGSKA (reference sequence). This CDR3 is CSARQGNTEAFF. The CDR3 DNA reads as TGCAGTGCTAGGCAGGGGAACACTGAAGCTTTCTTT.

There are many counts of this clonotype. The chain employs TRBV10-3 and TRBJ2-5; TRBD1 is a possible D gene (5 bases). The V end was cut by 3 bases, the J end by 3 bases, with 5 bases between. CDR3 length equals 12 residues. Germline assignment: CDR1 ENHRY and CDR2 SYGVKD. The CDR3 loop is CAISDREETQYF. CDR3 nucleotides: TGTGCCATCAGTGACAGGGAAGAGACCCAGTACTTC.

This clonotype was detected a few times. J is TRBJ2-1 and V is TRBV5-5; D is ambiguous. CDR3 size: 16 residues. Trimming left V 5 bases short and J 4 bases short, with 19 bases between. CDR1 SGHKS and CDR2 YYEKEE come from the germline V gene (reference sequence). The CDR3 bases are TGTGCCAGCAGAATATTAAGTTTTGGGCCGTACAATGAGCAGTTCTTC. Translation gives CASRILSFGPYNEQFF.